This T cell receptor (beta chain) came from a study of blood T cell repertoires in COVID-19. Study-level information: From the United States, Italy and Spain came samples of acute and convalescent COVID-19. In each case, the material was cDNA or gDNA derived from T cells, B-cell-depleted T cells, or PBMCs.

The CDR3 covers 12 residues. With 8 bases removed from V and 0 bases from J, the gap between germline ends came to 5 bases. In germline, CDR1 is WNHNN, CDR2 SYGVQD (reference sequence). As originally analysed: Estimates of nucleated cell counts were drawn from the amplification of reference gene primers. Assay: immunoSEQ multiplex PCR; the TCRdb copy retains only in-frame clones and omits some. Clonal size and the V and J genes are those of that table, whereas D and trimming came from the DNA. The repertoire consists of 270,000 or so clones, with roughly 89% occurring once and the leading ten covering roughly 4.8%.

This chain links TRBV10-1 with TRBJ1-3, with unresolved D. Specimen: peripheral blood. The receptor comes from a woman between 35 and 50 years old who had recovered from COVID-19. The CDR3 loop is CASGLSGNTIYF. The CDR3 bases are TGCGCCAGCGGACTCTCTGGAAACACCATATATTTT.